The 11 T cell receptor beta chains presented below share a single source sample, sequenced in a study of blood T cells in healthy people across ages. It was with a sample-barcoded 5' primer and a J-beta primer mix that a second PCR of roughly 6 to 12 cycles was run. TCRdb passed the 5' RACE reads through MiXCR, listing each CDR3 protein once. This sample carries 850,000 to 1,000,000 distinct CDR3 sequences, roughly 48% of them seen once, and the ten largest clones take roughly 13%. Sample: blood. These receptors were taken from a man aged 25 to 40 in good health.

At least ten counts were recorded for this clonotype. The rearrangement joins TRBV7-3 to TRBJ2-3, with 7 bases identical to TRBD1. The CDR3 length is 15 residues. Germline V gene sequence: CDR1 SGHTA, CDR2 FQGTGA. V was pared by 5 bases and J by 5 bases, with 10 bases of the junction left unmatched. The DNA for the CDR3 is TGTGCCAGCAGCCAGACAGGGTCGGGTGGAGATACGCAGTATTTT. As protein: CASSQTGSGGDTQYF. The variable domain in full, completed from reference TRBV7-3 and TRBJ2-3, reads GAGVSQTPSNKVTEKGKYVELRCDPISGHTALYWYRQSLGQGPEFLIYFQGTGAADDSGLPNDRFFAVRPEGSVSTLKIQRTERGDSAVYLCASSQTGSGGDTQYFGPGTRLTVL.

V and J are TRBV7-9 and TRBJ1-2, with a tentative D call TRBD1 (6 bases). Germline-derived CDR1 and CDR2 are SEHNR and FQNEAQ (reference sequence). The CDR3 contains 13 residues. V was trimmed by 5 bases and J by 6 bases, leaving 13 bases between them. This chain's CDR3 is CASSQGGLDGYTF. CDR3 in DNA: TGTGCCAGCAGCCAAGGGGGGCTGGATGGCTACACCTTC. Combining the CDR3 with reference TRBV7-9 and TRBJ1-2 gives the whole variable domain DTGVSQNPRHKITKRGQNVTFRCDPISEHNRLYWYRQTLGQGPEFLTYFQNEAQLEKSRLLSDRFSAERPKGSFSTLEIQRTEQGDSAMYLCASSQGGLDGYTFGSGTRLTVV.

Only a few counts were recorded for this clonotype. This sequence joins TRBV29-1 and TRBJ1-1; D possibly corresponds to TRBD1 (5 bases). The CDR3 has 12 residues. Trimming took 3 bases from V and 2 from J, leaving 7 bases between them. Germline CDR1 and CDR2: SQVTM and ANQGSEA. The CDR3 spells CSVDRANTEAFF. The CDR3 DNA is TGCAGCGTTGACAGGGCCAACACTGAAGCTTTCTTT.

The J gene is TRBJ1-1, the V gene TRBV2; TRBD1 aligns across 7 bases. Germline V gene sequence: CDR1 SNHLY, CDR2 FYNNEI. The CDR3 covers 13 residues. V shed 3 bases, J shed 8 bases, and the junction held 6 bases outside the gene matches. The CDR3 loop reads CASSELVTGEAFF. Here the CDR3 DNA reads TGTGCCAGCAGTGAGCTGGTGACAGGGGAAGCTTTCTTT.

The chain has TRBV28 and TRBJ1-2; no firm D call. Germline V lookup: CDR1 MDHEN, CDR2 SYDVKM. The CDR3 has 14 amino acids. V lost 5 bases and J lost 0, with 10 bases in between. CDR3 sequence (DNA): TGTGCCAGCAGTCCGACCCGGCCTAACTATGGCTACACCTTC. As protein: CASSPTRPNYGYTF.

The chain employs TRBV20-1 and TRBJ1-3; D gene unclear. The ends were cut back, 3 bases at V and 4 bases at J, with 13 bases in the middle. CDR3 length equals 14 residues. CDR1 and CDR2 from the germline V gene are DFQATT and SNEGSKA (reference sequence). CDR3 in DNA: TGCAGTGCTAGTCCGGGAGAATTCGGAAACACCATATATTTT. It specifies CSASPGEFGNTIYF.

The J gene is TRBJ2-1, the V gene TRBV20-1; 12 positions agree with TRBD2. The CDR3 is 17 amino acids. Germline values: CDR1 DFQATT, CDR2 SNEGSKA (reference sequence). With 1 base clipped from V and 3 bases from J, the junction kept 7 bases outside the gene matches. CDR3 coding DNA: TGCAGTGCTAGAGCCGCAGCTAGCGGGGGGGGCTACAATGAGCAGTTCTTC. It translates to CSARAAASGGGYNEQFF.

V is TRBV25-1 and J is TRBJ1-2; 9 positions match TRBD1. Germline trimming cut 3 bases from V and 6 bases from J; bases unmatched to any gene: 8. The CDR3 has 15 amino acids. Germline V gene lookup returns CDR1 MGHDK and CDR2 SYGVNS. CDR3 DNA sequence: TGTGCCAGCAGTGACGCCGGGACAGGGCCACATGGCTACACCTTC. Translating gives CASSDAGTGPHGYTF.

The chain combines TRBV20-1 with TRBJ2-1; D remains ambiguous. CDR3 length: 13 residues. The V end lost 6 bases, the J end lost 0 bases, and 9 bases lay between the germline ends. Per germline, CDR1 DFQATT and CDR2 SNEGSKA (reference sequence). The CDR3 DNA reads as TGCAGTGCCCCCGAGATCTCCTACAATGAGCAGTTCTTC. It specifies CSAPEISYNEQFF.

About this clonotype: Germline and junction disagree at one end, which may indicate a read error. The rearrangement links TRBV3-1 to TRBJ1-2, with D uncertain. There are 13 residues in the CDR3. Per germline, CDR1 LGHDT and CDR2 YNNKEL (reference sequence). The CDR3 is CASSQDQVYGCTF. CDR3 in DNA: TGTGCCAGCAGCCAAGATCAAGTGTATGGCTGCACCTTC.

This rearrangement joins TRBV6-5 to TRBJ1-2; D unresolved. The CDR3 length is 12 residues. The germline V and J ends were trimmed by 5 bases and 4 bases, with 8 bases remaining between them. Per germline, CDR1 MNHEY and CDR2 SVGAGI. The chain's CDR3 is CASSNRAYGYTF. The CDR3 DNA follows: TGTGCCAGCAGTAACCGGGCCTATGGCTACACCTTC.